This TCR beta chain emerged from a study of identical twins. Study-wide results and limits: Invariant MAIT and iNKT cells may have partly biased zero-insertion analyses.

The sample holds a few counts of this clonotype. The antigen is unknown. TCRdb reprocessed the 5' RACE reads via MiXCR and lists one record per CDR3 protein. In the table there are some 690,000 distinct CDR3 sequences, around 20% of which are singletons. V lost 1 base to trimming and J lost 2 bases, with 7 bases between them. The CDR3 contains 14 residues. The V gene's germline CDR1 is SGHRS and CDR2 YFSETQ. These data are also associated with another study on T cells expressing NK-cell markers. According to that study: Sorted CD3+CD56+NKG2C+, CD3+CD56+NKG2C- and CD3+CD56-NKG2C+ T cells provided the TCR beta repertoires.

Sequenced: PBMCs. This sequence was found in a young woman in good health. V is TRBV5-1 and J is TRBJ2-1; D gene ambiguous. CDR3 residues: CASSLLTTYNEQFF. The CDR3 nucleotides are TGCGCCAGCAGCTTGCTGACCACCTACAATGAGCAGTTCTTC.